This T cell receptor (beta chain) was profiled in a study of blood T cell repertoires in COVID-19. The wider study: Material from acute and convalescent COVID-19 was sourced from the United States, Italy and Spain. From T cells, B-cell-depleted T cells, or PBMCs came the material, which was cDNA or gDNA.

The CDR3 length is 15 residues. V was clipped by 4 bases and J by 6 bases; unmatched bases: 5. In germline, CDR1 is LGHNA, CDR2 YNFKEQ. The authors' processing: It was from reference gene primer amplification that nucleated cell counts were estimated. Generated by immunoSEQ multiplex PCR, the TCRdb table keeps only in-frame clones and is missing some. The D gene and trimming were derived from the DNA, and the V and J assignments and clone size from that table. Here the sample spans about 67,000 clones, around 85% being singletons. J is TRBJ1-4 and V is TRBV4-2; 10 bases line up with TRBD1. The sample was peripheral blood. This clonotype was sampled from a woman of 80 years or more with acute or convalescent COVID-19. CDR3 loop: CASSPQGQGYEKLFF. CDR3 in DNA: TGTGCCAGCAGCCCCCAGGGACAGGGGTATGAAAAACTGTTTTTT.